This T cell receptor (beta chain) was recorded in a study of T cells in Graves' hyperthyroidism and ophthalmopathy. Study outcomes and limitations: Separating ophthalmopathy from stable hyperthyroidism was achieved by a 13 V-J model. With a median lead of approximately six months before onset, the model predicted ophthalmopathy. Clonotypes that were expanded in thyroid above 0.001 mostly appeared in blood too.

RNA transcripts were the template for amplifying TCR beta CDR3 regions. In the first-round RT-PCR of the TCR CDR3, the HTBI primer set was used. TCRdb redid the calling of the multiplex PCR reads with MiXCR, one entry per CDR3 protein. Of approximately 700,000 distinct CDR3 sequences listed, roughly 45% are singletons. Clinical symptoms, serum thyroxine and TRAb, thyroid ultrasound and orbital computed tomography were used for the diagnoses. CDR1 SNHLY and CDR2 FYNNEI come from the germline V gene. The V and J ends lost 8 bases and 5 bases respectively, with 9 bases between them. The CDR3 is 12 residues long. This clonotype occurred a few times. The antigen is unknown.

V is TRBV2 and J is TRBJ1-4; a possible D gene is TRBD1 (5 bases). The sequence derives from an adult man with Graves' disease, either hyperthyroidism or ophthalmopathy (not recorded which). Sequenced sample: peripheral blood or thyroid tissue (not recorded which). CDR3: CASRGLNEKLFF. The CDR3, as DNA: TGTGCCAGCCGGGGGTTGAATGAAAAACTGTTTTTT.